A selection of T cell receptor beta chains follows, all from one sample in a study of PD-L1 blockade in urothelial cancer. Repertoires were generated with immunoSEQ multiplex PCR, while TCRdb's copy carries only in-frame clones and drops some. Among 70,000 to 75,000 clones listed, about 90% were seen once. Sequencing used PBMCs, obtained around atezolizumab (anti-PD-L1) treatment. The receptors come from a man in his 70s with urothelial cancer. Each CDR3 is given with its conserved first and last residue. The D gene is left open where the match is weak. Clone size is stated in some rows and not others, as once, few, many or a class when expanded.

cdr3_aa: CASSLVLPVIQFF
cdr3_nt: TGTGCCAGCAGTTTAGTACTTCCCGTAATACAGTTCTTC
v_call: TRBV27
d_call: .
clone_size: .
j_call: TRBJ2-1

cdr3_aa: CASSLLAGDSYNEQFF
cdr3_nt: TGTGCCAGCTCACTTTTAGCGGGAGACTCCTACAATGAGCAGTTCTTC
v_call: TRBV18
d_call: TRBD2
clone_size: once
j_call: TRBJ2-1

cdr3_aa: CSAVEGGMDTIYF
cdr3_nt: TGCAGCGCCGTGGAAGGGGGAATGGACACCATATATTTT
v_call: TRBV29-1
d_call: .
clone_size: .
j_call: TRBJ1-3

cdr3_aa: CAISESTRQKTRTDTQYF
cdr3_nt: TGTGCCATCAGTGAGTCGACTCGACAGAAGACACGCACAGATACGCAGTATTTT
v_call: TRBV10-3
d_call: .
clone_size: .
j_call: TRBJ2-3

cdr3_aa: CASSLTSGRAQETQYF
cdr3_nt: TGTGCCAGCAGTCTAACTAGCGGGAGGGCACAAGAGACCCAGTACTTC
v_call: TRBV28
d_call: TRBD2
clone_size: .
j_call: TRBJ2-5

cdr3_aa: CASSVAGDNEQFF
cdr3_nt: TGTGCCAGCAGCGTAGCAGGGGACAATGAGCAGTTCTTC
v_call: TRBV9
d_call: .
clone_size: .
j_call: TRBJ2-1

cdr3_aa: CASSLLLGQGGNTIYF
cdr3_nt: TGTGCCAGCAGCTTACTTCTGGGACAGGGGGGAAACACCATATATTTT
v_call: TRBV7-9
d_call: TRBD1
clone_size: .
j_call: TRBJ1-3

cdr3_aa: CASSLYHGDRNEQFF
cdr3_nt: TGTGCCAGCTCGCTATATCATGGAGACAGGAATGAGCAGTTCTTC
v_call: TRBV18
d_call: .
clone_size: .
j_call: TRBJ2-1

cdr3_aa: CASSVPLGLAGGETQYF
cdr3_nt: TGTGCCAGCAGTGTCCCATTGGGCTTAGCGGGAGGGGAGACCCAGTACTTC
v_call: TRBV2
d_call: TRBD2
clone_size: .
j_call: TRBJ2-5

cdr3_aa: CASSPLPSGTKNIQYF
cdr3_nt: TGCGCCAGCAGCCCCCTACCTAGCGGGACCAAAAACATTCAGTACTTC
v_call: TRBV5-1
d_call: TRBD2
clone_size: .
j_call: TRBJ2-4

cdr3_aa: CASSLVQGMYEQYF
cdr3_nt: TGCGCCAGCAGCTTGGTGCAGGGGATGTACGAGCAGTACTTC
v_call: TRBV5-1
d_call: .
clone_size: .
j_call: TRBJ2-7

cdr3_aa: CASSSPDRGFSGANVLTF
cdr3_nt: TGTGCCAGCAGTTCTCCGGACAGGGGATTCTCTGGGGCCAACGTCCTGACTTTC
v_call: TRBV27
d_call: TRBD1
clone_size: .
j_call: TRBJ2-6

cdr3_aa: CASSLAGTSLPYEQYF
cdr3_nt: TGTGCCAGCAGCTTAGCCGGGACTAGCCTACCCTACGAGCAGTACTTC
v_call: TRBV7-6
d_call: TRBD2
clone_size: few
j_call: TRBJ2-7

cdr3_aa: CASSPVAGEGYNEQFF
cdr3_nt: TGTGCCAGCAGCCCCGTAGCGGGAGAAGGTTACAATGAGCAGTTCTTC
v_call: TRBV9
d_call: TRBD2
clone_size: .
j_call: TRBJ2-1

cdr3_aa: CASSRHSRTWDSTDTQYF
cdr3_nt: TGTGCCAGTAGTCGCCACAGTCGAACCTGGGACTCCACAGATACGCAGTATTTT
v_call: TRBV19
d_call: .
clone_size: .
j_call: TRBJ2-3

cdr3_aa: CASSLEQGVVEYGYTF
cdr3_nt: TGTGCCAGCAGCTTGGAACAGGGGGTTGTTGAGTATGGCTACACCTTC
v_call: TRBV5-4
d_call: TRBD1
clone_size: .
j_call: TRBJ1-2

cdr3_aa: CASSRGGGHSNQPQHF
cdr3_nt: TGTGCCAGCTCCCGCGGGGGGGGCCATAGCAATCAGCCCCAGCATTTT
v_call: TRBV18
d_call: .
clone_size: once
j_call: TRBJ1-5

cdr3_aa: CASSGRDGLYEQYF
cdr3_nt: TGTGCCAGCAGTGGGAGGGACGGGCTCTACGAGCAGTACTTC
v_call: TRBV25-1
d_call: .
clone_size: once
j_call: TRBJ2-7

cdr3_aa: CASSFNPSGTSSYEQYF
cdr3_nt: TGTGCCAGCAGCTTCAATCCTAGCGGGACGAGCTCCTACGAGCAGTACTTC
v_call: TRBV7-4
d_call: TRBD2
clone_size: .
j_call: TRBJ2-7

cdr3_aa: CAWVANTGELFF
cdr3_nt: TGTGCCTGGGTCGCGAACACCGGGGAGCTGTTTTTT
v_call: TRBV30
d_call: .
clone_size: .
j_call: TRBJ2-2

cdr3_aa: CASSTDRVRNTIYF
cdr3_nt: TGCGCCAGCAGCACCGACAGAGTCCGAAACACCATATATTTT
v_call: TRBV5-1
d_call: .
clone_size: few
j_call: TRBJ1-3

cdr3_aa: CASSQSKLLNEQFF
cdr3_nt: TGTGCCAGCAGCCAATCAAAACTCCTAAATGAGCAGTTCTTC
v_call: TRBV14
d_call: .
clone_size: few
j_call: TRBJ2-1

cdr3_aa: CASSPAGGQETQYF
cdr3_nt: TGCGCCAGCAGCCCAGCGGGAGGACAAGAGACCCAGTACTTC
v_call: TRBV5-1
d_call: TRBD2
clone_size: .
j_call: TRBJ2-5

cdr3_aa: CASSSQRSSYEQYF
cdr3_nt: TGTGCCAGCAGTTCGCAACGGTCCTCCTACGAGCAGTACTTC
v_call: TRBV6-5
d_call: .
clone_size: .
j_call: TRBJ2-7

cdr3_aa: CASSARQINTATNEKLFF
cdr3_nt: TGTGCCAGCAGCGCACGACAGATTAATACTGCAACTAATGAAAAACTGTTTTTT
v_call: TRBV7-8
d_call: .
clone_size: .
j_call: TRBJ1-4

cdr3_aa: CASSGTSGKYNEQFF
cdr3_nt: TGCGCCAGCAGCGGGACTAGCGGGAAGTACAATGAGCAGTTCTTC
v_call: TRBV5-1
d_call: TRBD2
clone_size: .
j_call: TRBJ2-1

cdr3_aa: CAWSAGVGGKLFF
cdr3_nt: TGTGCCTGGAGTGCTGGCGTCGGGGGAAAACTGTTTTTT
v_call: TRBV30
d_call: .
clone_size: once
j_call: TRBJ1-4

cdr3_aa: CASTPGTNTGELFF
cdr3_nt: TGTGCCAGTACCCCTGGCACGAACACCGGGGAGCTGTTTTTT
v_call: TRBV19
d_call: .
clone_size: once
j_call: TRBJ2-2

cdr3_aa: CATSRDRGEQFF
cdr3_nt: TGTGCCACCAGCAGAGATCGAGGTGAGCAGTTCTTC
v_call: TRBV15
d_call: .
clone_size: .
j_call: TRBJ2-1

cdr3_aa: CASSEEAVGTRGTSYEQYF
cdr3_nt: TGTGCCAGCAGTGAAGAAGCTGTCGGTACAAGGGGTACCTCCTACGAGCAGTACTTC
v_call: TRBV6-1
d_call: .
clone_size: .
j_call: TRBJ2-7

cdr3_aa: CSVAGQGAWGETQYF
cdr3_nt: TGCAGCGTCGCTGGACAGGGTGCCTGGGGAGAGACCCAGTACTTC
v_call: TRBV29-1
d_call: TRBD1
clone_size: .
j_call: TRBJ2-5

cdr3_aa: CASKREGEGGELFF
cdr3_nt: TGCGCCAGCAAAAGGGAAGGAGAGGGCGGGGAGCTGTTTTTT
v_call: TRBV5-1
d_call: .
clone_size: .
j_call: TRBJ2-2

cdr3_aa: CASSQGAFGNTIYF
cdr3_nt: TGTGCCAGCTCACAGGGGGCTTTTGGAAACACCATATATTTT
v_call: TRBV18
d_call: TRBD1
clone_size: few
j_call: TRBJ1-3

cdr3_aa: CASSQGLAGPYNEQFF
cdr3_nt: TGTGCCAGCAGCCAAGGACTAGCGGGCCCCTACAATGAGCAGTTCTTC
v_call: TRBV14
d_call: TRBD2
clone_size: few
j_call: TRBJ2-1

cdr3_aa: CASSPRALGGEQFF
cdr3_nt: TGTGCCAGCAGCCCCCGGGCATTGGGAGGTGAGCAGTTCTTC
v_call: TRBV7-2
d_call: .
clone_size: .
j_call: TRBJ2-1

cdr3_aa: CASSVGVAVIADTQYF
cdr3_nt: TGTGCCAGCAGCGTCGGGGTAGCGGTAATCGCAGATACGCAGTATTTT
v_call: TRBV9
d_call: .
clone_size: .
j_call: TRBJ2-3

cdr3_aa: CASSPPVVGEQYF
cdr3_nt: TGTGCCAGCAGTCCCCCGGTCGTCGGTGAGCAGTACTTC
v_call: TRBV6-5
d_call: .
clone_size: .
j_call: TRBJ2-7

cdr3_aa: CASSGGVNTEAFF
cdr3_nt: TGTGCCAGCAGCGGGGGGGTGAACACTGAAGCTTTCTTT
v_call: TRBV9
d_call: .
clone_size: .
j_call: TRBJ1-1

cdr3_aa: CASSLWTSGYNEQFF
cdr3_nt: TGTGCCAGCAGCCTCTGGACTAGCGGTTACAATGAGCAGTTCTTC
v_call: TRBV5-8
d_call: TRBD2
clone_size: .
j_call: TRBJ2-1

cdr3_aa: CASSFRTGVGEKLFF
cdr3_nt: TGTGCCAGCAGCTTTCGGACAGGGGTTGGTGAAAAACTGTTTTTT
v_call: TRBV5-5
d_call: TRBD1
clone_size: .
j_call: TRBJ1-4

cdr3_aa: CASSRGTGGMSTEAFF
cdr3_nt: TGTGCCAGCAGCCGAGGAACAGGGGGCATGAGCACTGAAGCTTTCTTT
v_call: TRBV5-4
d_call: TRBD1
clone_size: .
j_call: TRBJ1-1